The 30 T cell receptor beta chains in this list originate from one sample, sequenced in a study of HIV-infected patients and healthy controls. Alpha and beta constant-region primers primed reverse transcription of around 550 ng RNA. Alpha and beta chain libraries were made separately by chain-specific third strand synthesis with multiplexing indices. TCRdb independently ran MiXCR on the 5' RACE reads; one entry per CDR3 protein. The data show tens of thousands of distinct CDR3 sequences, 8.5% to 9% seen once. No cell fractionation was done, so the repertoire covers all unsorted peripheral blood T cells. The specimen sequenced was blood. These receptors all come from an adult in good health.

The V and J genes are TRBV12-3 or TRBV12-4 and TRBJ2-1, with TRBD2 identical over 10 bases. There are 15 residues in the CDR3. Trimming cost V 6 bases and J 4 bases; bases outside gene matches: 6. For the CDR3, the DNA is TGTGCCAGCAGACCCCAGCGGGGGGGGTACAATGAGCAGTTCTTC. Translated, it gives CASRPQRGGYNEQFF.

This clonotype was seen a few times. This chain links TRBV7-2 with TRBJ1-1, with unresolved D. Deletions cut 2 bases from V and 0 bases from J, with 4 bases between. Germline CDR1 reads SGHTA; CDR2 reads FQGNSA. The CDR3 totals 13 residues. CDR3 loop: CASSLPLNTEAFF. CDR3 nucleotides: TGTGCCAGCAGCTTACCGCTGAACACTGAAGCTTTCTTT.

The table lists this clonotype with many counts. The CDR3 region is CASSTTPSGVSPQHF. The CDR3 nucleotides are TGTGCCAGTAGTACGACACCTTCTGGTGTGTCGCCCCAGCATTTT. J is TRBJ1-5 and V is TRBV19; D gene ambiguous. V was cut by 4 bases and J by 9 bases, with 19 bases left in between. Germline CDR1 LNHDA, CDR2 SQIVND (reference sequence). This CDR3 is 15 amino acids long.

The table lists this clonotype with many counts. This rearrangement joins TRBV27 to TRBJ2-7; TRBD1 agrees at 9 bases. The germline V gene encodes CDR1 MNHEY and CDR2 SMNVEV (reference sequence). V shed 4 bases, J shed 5 bases, and the junction held 12 bases outside the gene matches. The CDR3 covers 16 residues. The CDR3 here is CASSSTLETGGNEQYF. The CDR3 region has the DNA TGTGCCAGCAGTTCAACATTGGAGACAGGGGGGAACGAGCAGTACTTC.

This clonotype was counted ten times or more. This chain uses TRBV7-9 with TRBJ2-2; no clear D gene. This CDR3 spans 13 amino acids. Per germline, CDR1 SEHNR and CDR2 FQNEAQ (reference sequence). V lost 1 base to trimming and J lost 7 bases, with 7 bases between them. As DNA, the CDR3 is TGTGCCAGCAGCTTAGTCCCGCACGGGGAGCTGTTTTTT. Translating it yields CASSLVPHGELFF.

This clonotype came up a few times. The rearrangement uses TRBV29-1 and TRBJ2-3, with a possible D match to TRBD1 (6 bases). Germline CDR1 is SQVTM and CDR2 is ANQGSEA. This CDR3 comprises 12 residues. V lost 7 bases and J 6 bases, leaving 14 bases between the germline ends. CDR3 sequence reads: CSAEDSPDTQYF. The CDR3 DNA reads TGCAGCGCCGAGGACAGCCCGGATACGCAGTATTTT.

This clonotype was detected only a few times. V is TRBV29-1 and J is TRBJ1-1; maybe TRBD1 (5 bases). The V end was cut by 6 bases, the J end by 1 base, with 9 bases between. The CDR3 totals 12 residues. Germline-derived CDR1 and CDR2 are SQVTM and ANQGSEA. The CDR3 region is CSVARANTEAFF. DNA of the CDR3: TGCAGCGTCGCCAGGGCGAACACTGAAGCTTTCTTT. Full variable domain (outside the CDR3, taken from reference TRBV29-1 and TRBJ1-1): SAVISQKPSRDICQRGTSLTIQCQVDSQVTMMFWYRQQPGQSLTLIATANQGSEATYESGFVIDKFPISRPNLTFSTLTVSNMSPEDSSIYLCSVARANTEAFFGQGTRLTVV.

This clonotype has at least ten counts. The chain links TRBV7-9 to TRBJ1-2; 9 bases are a match to TRBD1. CDR3 length: 15 amino acids. Germline loops: CDR1 SEHNR, CDR2 FQNEAQ (reference sequence). V was clipped by 4 bases and J by 4 bases; unmatched bases: 7. The CDR3 region is CASSSLQGALYGYTF. The CDR3 coding sequence is TGTGCCAGCAGCTCTCTACAGGGGGCCCTCTATGGCTACACCTTC. Full variable domain (rest looked up from reference TRBV7-9 and TRBJ1-2): DTGVSQNPRHKITKRGQNVTFRCDPISEHNRLYWYRQTLGQGPEFLTYFQNEAQLEKSRLLSDRFSAERPKGSFSTLEIQRTEQGDSAMYLCASSSLQGALYGYTFGSGTRLTVV.

At least ten counts were recorded for this clonotype. The chain has TRBV6-6 and TRBJ1-3; 7 bases match TRBD1. V was pared by 2 bases and J by 4 bases, with 14 bases of the junction left unmatched. This CDR3 has 18 residues. The germline gives CDR1 MNHNY, CDR2 SVGAGI (reference sequence). The CDR3 spells CASSYGTQTGRGGNTIYF. The CDR3 coding sequence is TGTGCCAGCAGTTACGGAACTCAGACAGGGAGGGGAGGAAACACCATATATTTT.

This clonotype was seen ten or more times. The rearrangement uses TRBV2 and TRBJ1-2; 9 nucleotides align to TRBD1. The germline V gene encodes CDR1 SNHLY and CDR2 FYNNEI. The V gene end was trimmed by 8 bases and the J gene end by 4 bases; junction bases not matched to a gene: 5. This CDR3 has 13 residues. The chain's CDR3 is CASGLTGGYGYTF. The CDR3 coding sequence is TGTGCCAGCGGGCTGACAGGGGGCTATGGCTACACCTTC.

This clonotype was counted a few times. The rearrangement links TRBV6-5 to TRBJ2-1, with 7 positions matching TRBD2. The CDR3 covers 17 residues. V shed 6 bases and J 1 base; nucleotides not matched to a gene: 12. Per germline, CDR1 MNHEY and CDR2 SVGAGI. The CDR3 sequence is CASSPFAGEDSYNEQFF. DNA of the CDR3: TGTGCCAGCAGCCCCTTTGCGGGGGAGGATTCCTACAATGAGCAGTTCTTC.

The chain recombines TRBV3-1 with TRBJ1-1, with D perhaps TRBD1 (5 bases). Between the trimmed V and J ends, which lost 4 bases and 6 bases, there was a span of 12 bases. This CDR3 spans 13 amino acids. Germline CDR1 reads LGHDT; CDR2 reads YNNKEL (reference sequence). The DNA of the CDR3 is TGTGCCAGCAGCCTCCCCCTGGGGGCTGAAGCTTTCTTT. Encoded protein: CASSLPLGAEAFF.

Ten or more counts support this clonotype. The DNA for the CDR3 is TGTGCCAGCAGATATAAAGGGGGAGCTTTCTTT. Protein: CASRYKGGAFF. This chain links TRBV6-5 with TRBJ1-1; possible D gene TRBD1, 6 bases. The CDR3 totals 11 residues. Germline CDR1 MNHEY, CDR2 SVGAGI. The V end was cut by 6 bases, the J end by 10 bases, with 12 bases between.

This clonotype was counted many times. The V call is TRBV5-1, the J call TRBJ2-3, with 7 bases matching TRBD1. Germline CDR1 and CDR2: SGHRS and YFSETQ. The length of the CDR3 is 15 residues. V lost 3 bases, J lost 2 bases, and 6 bases stayed unmatched. CDR3 DNA: TGCGCCAGCAGCTATACAGGGGACCCCACAGATACGCAGTATTTT. Amino acids: CASSYTGDPTDTQYF.

This clonotype occurred many times. The chain links TRBV19 to TRBJ1-1; TRBD1 might be the D (5 bases). The germline gives CDR1 LNHDA, CDR2 SQIVND (reference sequence). The CDR3 consists of 13 residues. Between the trimmed V and J ends, which lost 5 bases and 6 bases, there was a span of 13 bases. The CDR3 here is CASSQGRWAEAFF. The CDR3 DNA is TGTGCCAGTAGTCAGGGTCGCTGGGCTGAAGCTTTCTTT.

This clonotype appeared many times. The genes are TRBV5-1 and TRBJ1-5; tentative D call: TRBD1 (6 bases). V dropped 0 bases and J dropped 5 bases, with 9 bases sitting between them. CDR1 SGHRS and CDR2 YFSETQ come from the germline V gene. This CDR3 has 14 residues. The CDR3 reads CASSLAAGDQPQHF. Here the CDR3 DNA reads TGCGCCAGCAGCTTGGCGGCAGGGGATCAGCCCCAGCATTTT.

This clonotype was counted at least ten times. This sequence joins TRBV5-1 and TRBJ2-7; TRBD2 might be the D (6 bases). The CDR3 runs to 13 residues. V lost 3 bases and J lost 7, with 14 bases in between. CDR1 is SGHRS, CDR2 YFSETQ, per germline. CDR3 region: CASSSVTGGEQYF. In DNA form, the CDR3 reads TGCGCCAGCAGCTCCGTGACCGGAGGGGAGCAGTACTTC.

This clonotype was seen at least ten times. CDR3 nucleotides: TGCGCCAGCAGCTCTACAGGGGACCCTTCCGGGGCCCAGCATTTT. Encoded protein: CASSSTGDPSGAQHF. The chain joins TRBV5-1 to TRBJ1-5, with 7 bases aligning to TRBD1. The trim removed 3 bases at V and 11 bases at J, leaving 14 bases unmatched. There are 15 residues in the CDR3. In germline, CDR1 is SGHRS, CDR2 YFSETQ.

This clonotype was detected a few times. The chain joins TRBV3-1 to TRBJ1-2; D not resolved. The CDR3 has 14 amino acids. Germline values: CDR1 LGHDT, CDR2 YNNKEL (reference sequence). V lost 1 base and J 0 bases, leaving 6 bases between the germline ends. The CDR3 DNA is TGTGCCAGCAGCCAAGGGGGATCTAACTATGGCTACACCTTC. This gives the protein CASSQGGSNYGYTF.

The table lists this clonotype with many counts. V is TRBV5-8 and J is TRBJ2-4; TRBD1 aligns across 9 bases. J lost 3 bases, V lost 2 bases, and 9 bases had no gene match. The germline CDR1 and CDR2 sequences are SGHTS and YDEGEE. The length of the CDR3 is 17 residues. CDR3 protein: CASSFSPRTGVKNIQYF. The CDR3 DNA follows: TGTGCCAGCAGCTTTTCACCCAGGACAGGGGTCAAAAACATTCAGTACTTC. The variable domain in full, with the rest retrieved from reference TRBV5-8 and TRBJ2-4, is EAGVTQSPTHLIKTRGQQATLRCSPISGHTSVYWYQQALGLGLQFLLWYDEGEERNRGNFPPRFSGRQFPNYSSELNVNALELEDSALYLCASSFSPRTGVKNIQYFGAGTRLSVL.

This clonotype occurred many times. This chain connects TRBV6-6 to TRBJ1-1; D possibly corresponds to TRBD1 (5 bases). Germline CDR1 MNHNY, CDR2 SVGAGI (reference sequence). V was clipped by 2 bases and J by 10 bases, with 17 bases between them. The CDR3 consists of 14 residues. The CDR3 DNA reads TGTGCCAGCAGTTACGCACCTGGGAGGGGAGTAGCTTTCTTT. Translated, it gives CASSYAPGRGVAFF.

This sequence joins TRBV19 and TRBJ2-1; D is possibly TRBD1 or TRBD2 (6 bases each). V shed 11 bases and J shed 10 bases, with 24 bases lying between them. The CDR3 consists of 14 residues. Per germline, CDR1 LNHDA and CDR2 SQIVND (reference sequence). CDR3 sequence reads: CASNGGAGYQEQFF. For the CDR3, the DNA is TGTGCCTCCAACGGGGGCGCCGGTTATCAGGAGCAGTTCTTC.

In this sample, this clonotype turned up many times. The chain couples TRBV7-9 to TRBJ2-3, with 9 bases lining up with TRBD2. This CDR3 has 15 residues. V lost 6 bases and J lost 0; bases outside the gene matches: 4. Germline V gives CDR1 SEHNR, CDR2 FQNEAQ (reference sequence). In nucleotides, the CDR3 is TGTGCCAGCAGGCCTGCGGGGGGGAGCACAGATACGCAGTATTTT. Its translation is CASRPAGGSTDTQYF.

A few counts support this clonotype. The V and J genes are TRBV7-8 and TRBJ1-5, with no clear D. Deletions cut 6 bases from V and 0 bases from J, with 9 bases between. CDR1 SGHVS and CDR2 FQNEAQ come from the germline V gene. The CDR3 is 14 amino acids. Here the CDR3 DNA reads TGTGCCAGCAGTCGGACTAATAGCAATCAGCCCCAGCATTTT. This translates into CASSRTNSNQPQHF.

This clonotype has only a few counts. It may be a read error: a sequence one base away is much more abundant. The genes are TRBV6-2 or TRBV6-3 and TRBJ1-5; D call uncertain. Germline CDR1 is MNHEY and CDR2 is SVGEGT. The CDR3 spans 14 residues. The CDR3 protein is CVSSSWDIRQPQHF. CDR3 DNA sequence: TGTGTCAGCAGTTCCTGGGATATCAGGCAGCCCCAGCATTTT.

This clonotype came up many times. V usage is TRBV11-1 and J usage is TRBJ2-5, with TRBD1 as a possible D gene (5 bases). The germline CDR1 and CDR2 sequences are SGHAT and FQDESV (reference sequence). V lost 5 bases and J lost 2, with 15 bases in between. This CDR3 has 15 amino acids. CDR3 amino acids: CASSDSGSSQETQYF. The CDR3 DNA follows: TGTGCCAGCAGCGACAGTGGGTCCTCACAAGAGACCCAGTACTTC.

This clonotype was picked up many times. The CDR3 loop reads CASSPTAEPYSGANVLTF. The CDR3 region has the DNA TGTGCCAGCAGCCCGACAGCCGAACCCTACTCTGGGGCCAACGTCCTGACTTTC. The chain joins TRBV5-6 to TRBJ2-6, with D maybe TRBD1 (5 bases). The CDR3 totals 18 residues. Looked up from germline, CDR1 is SGHDT and CDR2 is YYEEEE. V was shortened by 4 bases and J by 0 bases, with 17 bases between the two germline ends. Full variable domain (missing parts from reference TRBV5-6 and TRBJ2-6): DAGVTQSPTHLIKTRGQQVTLRCSPKSGHDTVSWYQQALGQGPQFIFQYYEEEERQRGNFPDRFSGHQFPNYSSELNVNALLLGDSALYLCASSPTAEPYSGANVLTFGAGSRLTVL.

The J gene is TRBJ2-7, the V gene TRBV6-1, with D perhaps TRBD2 (5 bases). Germline V gene data show CDR1 as MNHNS and CDR2 as SASEGT. The CDR3 length is 13 residues. Trimming shortened V by 0 bases and J by 6 bases, and 9 bases separated the two germline ends. In DNA form, the CDR3 reads TGTGCCAGCAGTGAAGCCGGGGTAAGCGAGCAGTACTTC. Protein: CASSEAGVSEQYF.

This rearrangement joins TRBV7-2 to TRBJ2-3; 9 nucleotides line up with TRBD2. The CDR3 covers 17 residues. Per the germline V gene, CDR1 is SGHTA and CDR2 is FQGNSA. The junction had 9 bases not matched to a gene; V was cut back by 4 bases and J by 1 base. CDR3 amino acids: CASSSTLTSGRTDTQYF. Here the CDR3 DNA reads TGTGCCAGCAGCTCGACTTTGACTAGCGGCCGCACAGATACGCAGTATTTT.

This clonotype has at least ten counts. The chain uses TRBV27 and TRBJ2-6; the match to TRBD2 covers 13 bases. V was clipped by 1 base and J by 3 bases; unmatched bases: 9. Germline V gives CDR1 MNHEY, CDR2 SMNVEV (reference sequence). The CDR3 covers 20 residues. CDR3 in DNA: TGTGCCAGCAGTTTATTATTCACTAGCGGGGGGGCTGGTGGGGCCAACGTCCTGACTTTC. Its translation is CASSLLFTSGGAGGANVLTF.